Sequencing of this T cell receptor beta chain was carried out in a study of CD8+ T cells in alopecia areata. Study details: Those patients who were treated received oral tofacitinib, which was given at 5 to 10 mg twice daily for moderate-to-severe alopecia areata. Affected scalp percentage set treated patients' severity scores. Overall study findings and caveats: Among the top 100, expanded CD8+ clones were significantly decreased by tofacitinib, as was scalp clonality. Scalp repertoires also include resident alphabeta T cells from normal skin.

As for treatment: oral pan-JAK inhibitor, 5-10 mg twice daily. Germline V gene sequence: CDR1 SGHRS, CDR2 YFSETQ. This CDR3 is 16 amino acids long. V lost 0 bases and J lost 5, with 14 bases in between. cDNA prepared by RNA extraction and subsequent reverse transcription served as the template for sequencing. Produced via immunoSEQ multiplex PCR; TCRdb's table is partial and in-frame only. The table has roughly 210,000 clones, over 40% seen once. The table lists this clone with a count of one. Its antigen is not known. The sample consisted of CD4+ T cells sorted from blood, taken around week 36, from a patient treated with tofacitinib. The genes are TRBV5-1 and TRBJ1-4; TRBD1 is a possible D gene (5 bases). This TCR came from a human donor with alopecia areata. The CDR3 bases are TGCGCCAGCAGCTTGGCCGCGGCAGGGTTGAATGAAAAACTGTTTTTT. It specifies CASSLAAAGLNEKLFF.